Listed below are T cell receptor beta chains from one sample, sequenced in a study of identifying expanded T cells in peripheral blood. Repertoires were generated with immunoSEQ multiplex PCR, while TCRdb's copy carries only in-frame clones and drops some. The sample has around 100,000 clones, more than 85% seen once. The material sequenced was blood. The origin of the receptors is a person aged 18 to 75 in good health. Both conserved end residues are trimmed from each CDR3. The D gene is left open where the match is weak. Size values are once, few and many counts, or a class for expanded clones, and some rows have none.

cdr3_aa: ASSPLPGGPVRSPLH; clone_size: NA; v_call: TRBV18; d_call: TRBD1; j_call: TRBJ1-6
cdr3_aa: ASSQEIALAGGQTGELF; clone_size: NA; v_call: TRBV4-3; d_call: TRBD2; j_call: TRBJ2-2
cdr3_aa: ASSWSSGTEAF; clone_size: NA; v_call: TRBV11-2; d_call: NA; j_call: TRBJ1-1
cdr3_aa: SVEGPGTARTDTQY; clone_size: once; v_call: TRBV29-1; d_call: TRBD1; j_call: TRBJ2-3
cdr3_aa: ASSYSSLNTEAF; clone_size: NA; v_call: TRBV6-5; d_call: NA; j_call: TRBJ1-1
cdr3_aa: ASSLTVVSGQQF; clone_size: NA; v_call: TRBV11-2; d_call: NA; j_call: TRBJ2-1
cdr3_aa: ASTSTGRHQPQH; clone_size: NA; v_call: TRBV19; d_call: NA; j_call: TRBJ1-5
cdr3_aa: RTNGGF; clone_size: NA; v_call: TRBV20-1; d_call: NA; j_call: TRBJ1-1
cdr3_aa: ASSSDLDSGKGGGYT; clone_size: NA; v_call: TRBV13; d_call: NA; j_call: TRBJ1-2
cdr3_aa: ASSFFVGETQY; clone_size: NA; v_call: TRBV27; d_call: NA; j_call: TRBJ2-5
cdr3_aa: ASSLAGVGETQY; clone_size: NA; v_call: TRBV7-2; d_call: NA; j_call: TRBJ2-5
cdr3_aa: ASSHGQGFTDTQY; clone_size: NA; v_call: TRBV18; d_call: TRBD1; j_call: TRBJ2-3
cdr3_aa: ASSISGTAYGYT; clone_size: NA; v_call: TRBV5-1; d_call: TRBD1; j_call: TRBJ1-2
cdr3_aa: ASSLGQGAYTEAF; clone_size: NA; v_call: TRBV4-2; d_call: TRBD1; j_call: TRBJ1-1
cdr3_aa: ASSLASGVGQPQH; clone_size: NA; v_call: TRBV5-1; d_call: NA; j_call: TRBJ1-5
cdr3_aa: ASSLRDRGAYEQY; clone_size: once; v_call: TRBV5-1; d_call: TRBD1; j_call: TRBJ2-7
cdr3_aa: ASGLIRDRVNQPQH; clone_size: NA; v_call: TRBV12-5; d_call: TRBD1; j_call: TRBJ1-5
cdr3_aa: ASSSARTTNEKLF; clone_size: NA; v_call: TRBV18; d_call: NA; j_call: TRBJ1-4
cdr3_aa: ASSRGVVIDTEAF; clone_size: once; v_call: TRBV18; d_call: NA; j_call: TRBJ1-1
cdr3_aa: ASSSGQIGEAF; clone_size: NA; v_call: TRBV11-2; d_call: TRBD1; j_call: TRBJ1-1
cdr3_aa: ASSLPGPFTYEQY; clone_size: NA; v_call: TRBV5-6; d_call: NA; j_call: TRBJ2-7
cdr3_aa: ARGTNTEAF; clone_size: NA; v_call: TRBV30; d_call: NA; j_call: TRBJ1-1
cdr3_aa: ASSLGFGGVKDTQY; clone_size: NA; v_call: TRBV7-9; d_call: TRBD2; j_call: TRBJ2-3
cdr3_aa: ASSLIRRREDYYGYT; clone_size: NA; v_call: TRBV7-2; d_call: NA; j_call: TRBJ1-2
cdr3_aa: ASSPQGAGGYT; clone_size: NA; v_call: TRBV27; d_call: TRBD1; j_call: TRBJ1-2
cdr3_aa: ASSSGASNVLT; clone_size: NA; v_call: TRBV27; d_call: NA; j_call: TRBJ2-6
cdr3_aa: ASTQTGGLFYGYT; clone_size: NA; v_call: TRBV19; d_call: TRBD1; j_call: TRBJ1-2
cdr3_aa: ASSRDRPHGYT; clone_size: NA; v_call: TRBV11-2; d_call: NA; j_call: TRBJ1-2
cdr3_aa: ASSLAKTGSGTDTQY; clone_size: NA; v_call: TRBV5-5; d_call: TRBD1; j_call: TRBJ2-3